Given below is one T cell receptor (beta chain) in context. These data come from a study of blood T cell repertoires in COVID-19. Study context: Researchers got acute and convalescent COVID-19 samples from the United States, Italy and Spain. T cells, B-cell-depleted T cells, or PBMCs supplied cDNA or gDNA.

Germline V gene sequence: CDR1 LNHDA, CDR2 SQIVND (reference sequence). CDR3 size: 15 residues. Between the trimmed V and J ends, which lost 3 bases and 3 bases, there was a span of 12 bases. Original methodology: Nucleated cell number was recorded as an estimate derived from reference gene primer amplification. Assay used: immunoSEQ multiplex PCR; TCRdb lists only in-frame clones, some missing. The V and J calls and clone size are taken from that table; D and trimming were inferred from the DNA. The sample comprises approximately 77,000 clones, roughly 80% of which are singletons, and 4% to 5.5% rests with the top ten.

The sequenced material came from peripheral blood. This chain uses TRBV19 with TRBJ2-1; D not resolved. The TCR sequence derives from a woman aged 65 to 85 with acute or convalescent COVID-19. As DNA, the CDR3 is TGTGCCAGTAGTATGGAGCTGATGATCTACAATGAGCAGTTCTTC. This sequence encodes CASSMELMIYNEQFF.